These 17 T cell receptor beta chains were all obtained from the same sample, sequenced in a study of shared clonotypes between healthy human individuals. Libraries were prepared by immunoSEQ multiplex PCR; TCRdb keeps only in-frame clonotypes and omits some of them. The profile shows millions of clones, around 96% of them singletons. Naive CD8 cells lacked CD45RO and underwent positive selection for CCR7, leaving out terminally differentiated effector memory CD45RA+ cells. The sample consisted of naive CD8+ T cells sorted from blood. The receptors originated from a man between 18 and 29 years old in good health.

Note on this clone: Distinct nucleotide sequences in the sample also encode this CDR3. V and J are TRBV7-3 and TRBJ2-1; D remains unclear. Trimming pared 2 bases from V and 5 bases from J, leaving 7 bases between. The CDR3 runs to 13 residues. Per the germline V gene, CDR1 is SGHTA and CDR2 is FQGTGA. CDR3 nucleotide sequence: TGTGCCAGCAGCTTAGGGCGGCACAATGAGCAGTTCTTC. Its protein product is CASSLGRHNEQFF.

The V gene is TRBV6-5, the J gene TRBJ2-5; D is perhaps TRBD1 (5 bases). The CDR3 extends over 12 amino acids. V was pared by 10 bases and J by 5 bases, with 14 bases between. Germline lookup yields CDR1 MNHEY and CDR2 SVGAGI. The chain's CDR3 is CATTGHDETQYF. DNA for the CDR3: TGTGCCACTACCGGACACGACGAGACCCAGTACTTC.

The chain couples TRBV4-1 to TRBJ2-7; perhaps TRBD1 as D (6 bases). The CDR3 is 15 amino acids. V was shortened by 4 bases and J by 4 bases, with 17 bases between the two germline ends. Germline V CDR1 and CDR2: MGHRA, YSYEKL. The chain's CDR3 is CASSPSAGALYEQYF. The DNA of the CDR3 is TGCGCCAGCAGCCCTTCGGCAGGGGCACTTTACGAGCAGTACTTC.

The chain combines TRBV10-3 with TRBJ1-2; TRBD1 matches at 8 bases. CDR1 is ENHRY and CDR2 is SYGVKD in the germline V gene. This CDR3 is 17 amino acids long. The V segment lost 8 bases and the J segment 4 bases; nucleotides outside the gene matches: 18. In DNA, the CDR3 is TGTGCCATCGCTCCGGTCGGGACAGGAGACAGGGGCTATGGCTACACCTTC. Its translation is CAIAPVGTGDRGYGYTF.

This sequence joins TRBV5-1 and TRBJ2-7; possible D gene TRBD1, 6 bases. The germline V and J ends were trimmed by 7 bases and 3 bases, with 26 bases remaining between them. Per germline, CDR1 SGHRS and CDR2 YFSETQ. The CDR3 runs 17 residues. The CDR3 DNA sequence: TGCGCCAGCTACGACCCGTTAAAGACAGGAGGTCGCTACGAGCAGTACTTC. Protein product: CASYDPLKTGGRYEQYF.

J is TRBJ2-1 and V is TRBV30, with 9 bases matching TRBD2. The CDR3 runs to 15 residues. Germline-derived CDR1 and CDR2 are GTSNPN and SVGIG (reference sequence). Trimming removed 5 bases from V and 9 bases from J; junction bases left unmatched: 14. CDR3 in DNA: TGTGCCTGGGGCGAAGGGACTAGCTCCGACAGTGAGCAGTTCTTC. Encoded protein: CAWGEGTSSDSEQFF.

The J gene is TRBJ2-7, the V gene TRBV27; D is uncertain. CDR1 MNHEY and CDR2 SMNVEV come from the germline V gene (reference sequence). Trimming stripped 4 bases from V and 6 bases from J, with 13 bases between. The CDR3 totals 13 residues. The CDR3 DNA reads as TGTGCCAGCAGTTCAGACCTAATTACCGAGCAGTACTTC. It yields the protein CASSSDLITEQYF.

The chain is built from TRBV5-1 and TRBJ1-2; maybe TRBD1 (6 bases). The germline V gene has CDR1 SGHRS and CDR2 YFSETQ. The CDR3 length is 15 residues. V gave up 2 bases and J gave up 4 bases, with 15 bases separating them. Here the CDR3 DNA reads TGCGCCAGCAGCTTAGATACAGGGATAGTCTATGGCTACACCTTC. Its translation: CASSLDTGIVYGYTF.

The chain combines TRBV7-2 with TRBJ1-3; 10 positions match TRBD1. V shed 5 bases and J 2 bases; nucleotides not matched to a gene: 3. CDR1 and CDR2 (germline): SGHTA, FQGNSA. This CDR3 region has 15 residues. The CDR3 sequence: CASSQGTGAGNTIYF. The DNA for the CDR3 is TGTGCCAGCAGCCAGGGGACAGGGGCTGGAAACACCATATATTTT. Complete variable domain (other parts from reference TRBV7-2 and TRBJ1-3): GAGVSQSPSNKVTEKGKDVELRCDPISGHTALYWYRQSLGQGLEFLIYFQGNSAPDKSGLPSDRFSAERTGGSVSTLTIQRTQQEDSAVYLCASSQGTGAGNTIYFGEGSWLTVV.

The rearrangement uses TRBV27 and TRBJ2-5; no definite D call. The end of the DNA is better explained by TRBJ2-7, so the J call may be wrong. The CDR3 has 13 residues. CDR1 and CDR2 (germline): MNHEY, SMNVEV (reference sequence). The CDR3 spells CASSGPLWYEQYF. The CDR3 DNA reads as TGTGCCAGCAGTGGGCCACTTTGGTACGAGCAGTACTTC.

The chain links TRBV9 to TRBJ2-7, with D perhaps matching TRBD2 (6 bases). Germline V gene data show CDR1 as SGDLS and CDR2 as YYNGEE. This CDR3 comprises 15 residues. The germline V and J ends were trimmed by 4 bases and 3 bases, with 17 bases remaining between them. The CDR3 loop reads CASSFDGSPFYEQYF. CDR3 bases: TGTGCCAGCAGCTTCGACGGGAGCCCGTTCTACGAGCAGTACTTC.

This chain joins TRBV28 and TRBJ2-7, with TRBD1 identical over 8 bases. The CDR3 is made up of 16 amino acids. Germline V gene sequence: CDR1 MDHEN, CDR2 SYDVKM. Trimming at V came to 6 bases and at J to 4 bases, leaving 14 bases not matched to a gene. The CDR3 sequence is CASSPIAGTGRYEQYF. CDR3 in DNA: TGTGCCAGCAGCCCCATTGCCGGGACAGGCCGATACGAGCAGTACTTC.

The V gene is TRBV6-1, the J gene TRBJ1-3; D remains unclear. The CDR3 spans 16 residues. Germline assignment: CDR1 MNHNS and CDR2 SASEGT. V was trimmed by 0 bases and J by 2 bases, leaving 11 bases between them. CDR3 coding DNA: TGTGCCAGCAGTGAAGCGAGGAGTATGACTGGAAACACCATATATTTT. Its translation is CASSEARSMTGNTIYF.

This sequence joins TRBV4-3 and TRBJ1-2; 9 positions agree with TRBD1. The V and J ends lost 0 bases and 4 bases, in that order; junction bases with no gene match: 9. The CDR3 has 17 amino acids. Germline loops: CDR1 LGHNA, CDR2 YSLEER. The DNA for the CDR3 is TGCGCCAGCAGCCAAGATCAGGGGACAGGGTATACCTATGGCTACACCTTC. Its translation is CASSQDQGTGYTYGYTF.

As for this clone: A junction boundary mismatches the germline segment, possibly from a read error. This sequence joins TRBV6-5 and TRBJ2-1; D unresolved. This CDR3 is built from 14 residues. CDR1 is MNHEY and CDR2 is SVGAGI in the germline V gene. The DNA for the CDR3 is TGTGCCAGCAGTGACTCGAACGCCTACAATGAGCAGTTCTTC. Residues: CASSDSNAYNEQFF.

The CDR3 nucleotides are TGTGCCAGCAGCTTGGGGGCAGGAGATCATGAGCAGTTCTTC. Protein product: CASSLGAGDHEQFF. The gene calls are TRBV5-6 and TRBJ2-1; D is unclear. This CDR3 has 14 amino acids. CDR1 is SGHDT, CDR2 YYEEEE, per germline. With 0 bases removed from V and 8 bases from J, the gap between germline ends came to 12 bases.

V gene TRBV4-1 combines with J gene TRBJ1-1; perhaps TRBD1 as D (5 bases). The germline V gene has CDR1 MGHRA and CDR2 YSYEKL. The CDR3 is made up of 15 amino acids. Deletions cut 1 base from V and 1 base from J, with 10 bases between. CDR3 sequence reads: CASSQVGLENTEAFF. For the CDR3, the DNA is TGCGCCAGCAGCCAAGTGGGACTTGAGAACACTGAAGCTTTCTTT.